These 6 T cell receptor beta chains share one sample of origin, sequenced in a study of control samples from healthy donors and cancer patients. Produced via immunoSEQ multiplex PCR; TCRdb's table is partial and in-frame only. The sample lists about 130,000 clones, about nine tenths occurring once. Material for sequencing was PBMCs. The receptor set was obtained from a man aged 45-60 years with head and neck cancer.

The genes are TRBV19 and TRBJ2-1, with D perhaps TRBD1 (6 bases). The CDR3 is 13 residues long. CDR1 is LNHDA, CDR2 SQIVND, per germline (reference sequence). V was trimmed by 4 bases and J by 9 bases, leaving 13 bases between them. In DNA, the CDR3 is TGTGCCAGTAGTACCCACAGGGACGGTGAGCAGTTCTTC. Protein: CASSTHRDGEQFF. The full variable domain, with the rest looked up from reference TRBV19 and TRBJ2-1, is DGGITQSPKYLFRKEGQNVTLSCEQNLNHDAMYWYRQDPGQGLRLIYYSQIVNDFQKGDIAEGYSVSREKKESFPLTVTSAQKNPTAFYLCASSTHRDGEQFFGPGTRLTVL.

V is TRBV5-4 and J is TRBJ2-5; D may be TRBD2 (6 bases). The germline CDR1 and CDR2 sequences are SGHNT and YYREEE (reference sequence). There are 13 residues in the CDR3. V shed 0 bases and J shed 3 bases, with 6 bases lying between them. For the CDR3, the DNA is TGTGCCAGCAGCTTGGGGAGGGAAGAGACCCAGTACTTC. Translating it yields CASSLGREETQYF.

CDR3 residues: CASSPSGGYTDTQYF. CDR3 nucleotide sequence: TGTGCCAGCAGTCCTAGCGGGGGGTACACAGATACGCAGTATTTT. The V and J genes are TRBV2 and TRBJ2-3; TRBD2 matches at 11 bases. Germline V CDR1 and CDR2: SNHLY, FYNNEI. The CDR3 is 15 residues long. V trimming: 5 bases; J trimming: 2 bases; junction bases outside the gene matches: 3. Based on the CDR3 plus reference TRBV2 and TRBJ2-3, the full variable domain is EPEVTQTPSHQVTQMGQEVILRCVPISNHLYFYWYRQILGQKVEFLVSFYNNEISEKSEIFDDQFSVERPDGSNFTLKIRSTKLEDSAMYFCASSPSGGYTDTQYFGPGTRLTVL.

The chain combines TRBV2 with TRBJ1-4, with a tentative D call TRBD1 (5 bases). Germline assignment: CDR1 SNHLY and CDR2 FYNNEI. V was trimmed by 7 bases and J by 3 bases, leaving 9 bases between them. The CDR3 loop spans 13 amino acids. The CDR3 region is CASIDSSNEKLFF. The CDR3 DNA follows: TGTGCCAGCATTGACAGCTCTAATGAAAAACTGTTTTTT.

The DNA of the CDR3 is TGTGCCAGCAGCCAAGTAGGAGAGACCCAGTACTTC. Amino acid sequence: CASSQVGETQYF. The V gene is TRBV14, the J gene TRBJ2-5; D ambiguous. Deletions cut 1 base from V and 4 bases from J, with 4 bases between. Germline CDR1 reads SGHDN; CDR2 reads FVKESK. CDR3 length: 12 amino acids. The full variable domain, in which reference TRBV14 and TRBJ2-5 provide the parts outside the CDR3, is EAGVTQFPSHSVIEKGQTVTLRCDPISGHDNLYWYRRVMGKEIKFLLHFVKESKQDESGMPNNRFLAERTGGTYSTLKVQPAELEDSGVYFCASSQVGETQYFGPGTRLLVL.

The rearrangement links TRBV5-6 to TRBJ2-1; 8 nucleotides match TRBD2. The CDR3 length is 14 residues. With V trimmed by 4 bases and J by 7 bases, 7 bases remained unmatched. Looked up from germline, CDR1 is SGHDT and CDR2 is YYEEEE. The CDR3 DNA sequence: TGTGCCAGCAGCACAGGTATAGCGGGGAATGAGCAGTTCTTC. Its translation: CASSTGIAGNEQFF.